This TCR beta chain comes out of a study of cytomegalovirus exposure and HLA in healthy donors. Study conclusions and caveats: Reportedly, TCR beta sequences accurately predicted HLA-A and HLA-B alleles in most subjects. A later examination showed that TCR association rates differed by HLA locus, with DRB1 most and HLA-C fewest. The number of N-insertions in an Asian-associated ancestry cluster was reportedly below the roughly 620-donor mean in a later analysis.

A remark on this clone: Its antigen is still unknown.

Trimming took off 5 bases at V and 0 bases at J, with 19 bases between the two ends. Germline V gene data show CDR1 as SGHNT and CDR2 as YYREEE (reference sequence). This CDR3 region has 17 residues. PCR primers comprised 60 Vbeta and 13 Jbeta primers. The assay was immunoSEQ multiplex PCR, and TCRdb's table has in-frame clones only and misses some. In the table there are tens of thousands of clones, about four fifths of which are singletons. The chain recombines TRBV5-4 with TRBJ2-3, with D possibly matching TRBD2 (6 bases). This sequence originates from a woman aged 40 to 55 in good health and CMV-seronegative. The sequencing sample was made of PBMCs. The CDR3 DNA is TGTGCCAGCAGTAAGATTAGCGGCGGAACTAGCACAGATACGCAGTATTTT. It specifies CASSKISGGTSTDTQYF.